Each of the 2 T cell receptor beta chains below was sequenced from the same sample in a study of blood T cell repertoires in COVID-19. Generated by immunoSEQ multiplex PCR, the TCRdb table keeps only in-frame clones and is missing some. The sample consists of 15,000 or so clones, around 88% of them appearing once. The sequencing sample was made of peripheral blood. The origin of the receptors is a human donor in a cohort sampled during active COVID-19.

The chain couples TRBV12-3 or TRBV12-4 to TRBJ2-5, with D hard to call. The CDR3 has 13 amino acids. Trimming cost V 6 bases and J 3 bases, with 11 bases left between them. CDR3 amino acids: CASSRPTKETQYF. The CDR3 region has the DNA TGTGCCAGCAGCCGACCCACTAAAGAGACCCAGTACTTC.

The gene calls are TRBV10-2 and TRBJ2-3, with 8 bases fitting TRBD2. Germline CDR1 is WSHSY and CDR2 is SAAADI. Losses at the gene ends were 2 bases for V and 1 base for J; bases not matched to a gene: 2. CDR3 length: 15 amino acids. CDR3 bases: TGCGCCAGCAGTGAGCGGGGGGGCCGCACAGATACGCAGTATTTT. As protein: CASSERGGRTDTQYF.